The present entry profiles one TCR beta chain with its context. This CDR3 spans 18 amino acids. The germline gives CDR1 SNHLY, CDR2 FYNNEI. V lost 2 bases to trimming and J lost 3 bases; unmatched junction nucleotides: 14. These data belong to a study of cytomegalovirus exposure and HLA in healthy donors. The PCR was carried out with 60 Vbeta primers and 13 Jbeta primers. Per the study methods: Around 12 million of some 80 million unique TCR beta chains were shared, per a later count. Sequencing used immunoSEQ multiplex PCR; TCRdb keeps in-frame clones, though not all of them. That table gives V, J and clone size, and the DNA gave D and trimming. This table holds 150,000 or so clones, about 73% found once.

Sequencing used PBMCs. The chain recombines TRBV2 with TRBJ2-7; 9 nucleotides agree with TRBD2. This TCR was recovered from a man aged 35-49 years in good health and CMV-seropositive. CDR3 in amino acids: CASSEPRLAEETHYEQYF. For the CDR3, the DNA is TGTGCCAGCAGTGAACCCCGACTAGCGGAAGAAACACACTACGAGCAGTACTTC. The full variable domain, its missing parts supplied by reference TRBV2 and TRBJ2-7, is EPEVTQTPSHQVTQMGQEVILRCVPISNHLYFYWYRQILGQKVEFLVSFYNNEISEKSEIFDDQFSVERPDGSNFTLKIRSTKLEDSAMYFCASSEPRLAEETHYEQYFGPGTRLTVT.